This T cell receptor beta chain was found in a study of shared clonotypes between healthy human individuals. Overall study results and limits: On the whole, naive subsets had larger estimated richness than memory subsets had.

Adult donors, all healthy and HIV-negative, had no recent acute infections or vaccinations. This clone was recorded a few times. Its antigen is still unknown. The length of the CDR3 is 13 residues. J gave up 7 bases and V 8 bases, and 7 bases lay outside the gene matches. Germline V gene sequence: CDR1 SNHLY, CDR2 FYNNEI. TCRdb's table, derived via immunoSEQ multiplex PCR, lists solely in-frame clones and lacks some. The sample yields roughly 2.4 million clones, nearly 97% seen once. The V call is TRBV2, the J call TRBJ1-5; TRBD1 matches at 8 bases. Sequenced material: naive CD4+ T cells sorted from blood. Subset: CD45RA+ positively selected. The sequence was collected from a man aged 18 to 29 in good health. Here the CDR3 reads CASLDRGGQPQHF. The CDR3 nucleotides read TGTGCCAGCCTCGACAGGGGAGGACAGCCCCAGCATTTT.